This entry describes one T cell receptor beta chain. This clone was seen only a few times. There is no known antigen for this receptor. Nothing much larger sits one base from this clone, and base qualities are not available. All of the isolated RNA was reverse transcribed with the High Capacity cDNA Reverse Transcription Kit, so expressed TCRB transcripts were sequenced. Deep immunoSEQ sequencing was performed on naive, central memory and regulatory T cell samples, with an average of roughly 3.6 million total reads per sample. Sorted cells were lysed in RLT buffer, and RNA was extracted using DNase-treated RNeasy Micro or Mini kits according to cell number. Each cell subset was processed on its own to prevent cross-contamination, while patient and healthy donor samples were processed together. Using the immunoSEQ multiplex PCR, TCRB sequences were amplified from cDNA into 87-bp fragments spanning the CDR3 region. The amplicons were sequenced using the Illumina HiSeq platform. As for the authors' bioinformatics: Synthetic template baselines were used to correct PCR bias computationally, reads within Hamming distance 2 were collapsed, and singletons that could not be merged were discarded. By aligning reads against IMGT, V, D and J genes, CDR3 length, and insertions or deletions at six rearrangement sites were assigned. Clonotype counts were normalized to sorted cell number within each subset before computing true diversity and Gini coefficients with the tcR R package. Repertoire sharing was quantified using the overlap coefficient calculated on TCRB nucleotide sequences. Out-of-frame TCRB sequences from naive cells were analyzed to stand in for the pre-selection repertoire. TCRdb carries this immuneACCESS record with in-frame sequences only. Its versions omit some clonotypes, under half of them owing to an unresolved V gene in the studies checked, with the rest unexplained. The DNA gave D and trimming, while V, J and clone size come from that table. For this sample there are 810,000 or so clones; 15% to 20% appear just once. The leading ten clones occupy 0.023% of the sample.

Each donor gave one peripheral blood draw, approximately 120 mL on average, collected into heparinised tubes. A BD FACSAria II and a panel including CD45RO, CCR7, CD25, CD127, CD95 and CD27 were used to sort naive, central memory, regulatory and stem cell-like memory CD4+ T cells. Purity was above 95% for every sorted population. Right away, PBMCs were isolated by Lymphoprep density gradient centrifugation and were stained directly, with no culture step. So that batch effects would be minimized, each experiment stained and sorted samples in pairs, pairing one healthy donor with one patient. The CDR3 has 15 amino acids, counting the end cysteine and phenylalanine. Only CDR3 DNA remains: 45 bases, in frame from the first base. CDR1 SGHTA and CDR2 FQGNSA are derived from the germline V gene. Trimming removed 1 base from V and 5 bases from J, leaving 14 bases between the germline ends. This sample is drawn from a study of beta chain features in type 1 diabetes (dated by TCRdb to 2016 to 2019). Regarding the complete study: Mean age, gender distribution, total cell number and subset yield did not differ between patients and healthy donors. The study compared TCRB repertoires of sorted circulating CD4+ T cell subsets between recently diagnosed type 1 diabetes patients and matched healthy donors. A total of roughly 98,000,000 sorted cells were examined across all samples, and a strong correlation was observed between cell number per subset and RNA yield. Whereas all 30 or so donors provided naive and central memory subsets, regulatory and stem cell-like memory subsets were isolated from just 8 patients and about 8 healthy donors. General study outcomes and caveats: PCR may preferentially amplify shorter templates, but because patient and control samples were amplified and corrected together, any resulting skew would affect both groups equally. Naive, central memory and regulatory TCRB repertoires appeared to be more similar among patients than among healthy donors. Type 1 diabetes patients showed a moderate but significant shortening of TCRB CDR3 length in all four CD4+ subsets. HLA sub-analyses involved small numbers of individuals, so any influence of HLA type on TCRB rearrangement remained unresolved. Sequencing cDNA rather than genomic DNA could over-represent highly expressing activated cells, although activation and CD3 levels did not differ between groups. At VDJ recombination sites, patients with type 1 diabetes made fewer insertions and deleted more nucleotides, a pattern implying thymic rearrangement abnormalities.

This TCR was recovered from a woman between 18 and 30 years old in good health. The sample taken for sequencing was naive CD4+ T cells from blood. The sample's cell subset or site, from its label and the paper: true naive CD4+ T cells. The rearranged chain carries TRBV7-2 and TRBJ1-2; the D gene lacks a confident call. CDR3 reads: CASSLGRTLEYGYTF. The base sequence is TGTGCCAGCAGCTTAGGCAGGACCCTCGAATATGGCTACACCTTC.